This T cell receptor beta chain was documented in a study of blood T cell repertoires in COVID-19. Across the study: Sites across the United States, Italy and Spain contributed samples from acute and convalescent COVID-19.

Data came from immunoSEQ multiplex PCR; TCRdb stores just in-frame clones and leaves some out. The profile shows 150,000 or so clones, roughly 86% of them singletons. CDR1 LGHDT and CDR2 YNNKEL come from the germline V gene (reference sequence). This CDR3 is 15 amino acids long. Trimming left V 5 bases short and J 8 bases short, with 18 bases between. The V gene is TRBV3-1 (or the pseudogene TRBV3-2), the J gene TRBJ1-4, with D possibly TRBD1 on 6 matching bases. The specimen sequenced was peripheral blood. The receptor was isolated from a woman aged 70-85 years with COVID-19, enrolled during active disease. The CDR3 DNA sequence: TGTGCCAGCAGCGAAAGGGGGGGGCTGAAGGAAAAACTGTTTTTT. Translation: CASSERGGLKEKLFF.